The entry below gives a single TCR beta chain sequence along with its context. Its target is unknown. The method was immunoSEQ multiplex PCR; TCRdb's version includes in-frame clones alone and lacks a portion of them. The table has approximately 13,000 clones, more than 65% seen once. The data stem from a study of STAT3 mutations in large granular lymphocyte leukemia. Findings and limits, study-wide: Every T-LGLL patient had at least one immunodominant TCRbeta clonotype. After therapy, about 30% of the 18 patients switched clonotypes, all new clones STAT3 wild type. No sample exists from the first appearance of each clone.

The V gene lost 5 bases and the J gene lost 5 bases, with 15 bases spanning the gap. The germline gives CDR1 SGHTA, CDR2 FQGTGA. The CDR3 extends over 14 amino acids. The clonotype originates from a man aged 55 to 70 with T-cell large granular lymphocyte leukemia. Some clones in this sample may be carry-over from other donors' samples. This chain connects TRBV7-3 to TRBJ1-1; perhaps TRBD1 as D (5 bases). Sequenced: peripheral blood mononuclear cells. CDR3 DNA: TGTGCCAGCAGCCAGGGACCCTTCGGAACTGAAGCTTTCTTT. The encoded protein is CASSQGPFGTEAFF.